This TCR beta chain comes out of a study of blood T cell repertoires in COVID-19. Background on the study: Acute-phase and convalescent COVID-19 samples originated in the United States, Italy and Spain. T cells, B-cell-depleted T cells, or PBMCs provided the cDNA or gDNA that served as material.

Per the original data handling: Amplification with reference gene primers provided the estimates of nucleated cell counts. Only in-frame clones appear in the TCRdb table, and some are missing; sequencing was by immunoSEQ multiplex PCR. V and J calls and clone size come straight from that table; D and trimming were deduced from the DNA. The data show around 75,000 clones, with roughly 80% seen just once and around 13% held by the top ten. The Seattle patients, enrolled during active infection, were followed longitudinally. Germline V gene data show CDR1 as SQVTM and CDR2 as ANQGSEA. The CDR3 has 13 amino acids. J lost 2 bases, V lost 4 bases, and 4 bases had no gene match.

Sequenced: peripheral blood. The origin of this receptor is a man aged 50 to 60 with COVID-19, enrolled during active disease. This sequence joins TRBV29-1 and TRBJ2-7, with 8 bases matching TRBD1. For the CDR3, the DNA is TGCAGCGTTGGTGGACAGGGCCCCTACGAGCAGTACTTC. Its translation: CSVGGQGPYEQYF.